The clone carrying this TCR beta chain appeared a few times. All donors comprised healthy Caucasians. CDR3 length: 18 amino acids. CDR1 MNHEY and CDR2 SVGEGT come from the germline V gene. The trim removed 2 bases at V and 3 bases at J, leaving 10 bases unmatched. MiXCR, run by TCRdb on the 5' RACE reads, gives a single entry per CDR3 protein. The sample has roughly 750,000 distinct CDR3 sequences; 21% are singletons. This record belongs to a study of identical twins. These data were also reused for a study on T cells expressing NK-cell markers.

The specimen was PBMCs. The sequence derives from a woman aged 18-29 years in good health. The chain is built from TRBV6-2 or TRBV6-3 and TRBJ2-1, with 10 positions matching TRBD2. The DNA for the CDR3 is TGTGCCAGCAGTTACCCGGCTAGCGGGAGTTCCAACTACAATGAGCAGTTCTTC. It yields the protein CASSYPASGSSNYNEQFF.